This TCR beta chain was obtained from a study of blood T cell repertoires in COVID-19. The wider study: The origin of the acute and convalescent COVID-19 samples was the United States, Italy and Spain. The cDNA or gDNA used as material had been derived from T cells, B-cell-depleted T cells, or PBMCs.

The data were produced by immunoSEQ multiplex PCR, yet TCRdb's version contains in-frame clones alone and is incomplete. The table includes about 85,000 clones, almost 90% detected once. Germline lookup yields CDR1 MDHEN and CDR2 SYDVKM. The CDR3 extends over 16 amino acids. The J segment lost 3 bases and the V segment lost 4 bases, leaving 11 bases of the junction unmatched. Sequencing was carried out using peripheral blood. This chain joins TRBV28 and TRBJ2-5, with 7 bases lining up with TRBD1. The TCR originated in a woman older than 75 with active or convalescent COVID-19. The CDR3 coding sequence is TGTGCCAGCAGTTCCGAGGGGATAACAGGGGAAGAGACCCAGTACTTC. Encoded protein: CASSSEGITGEETQYF.